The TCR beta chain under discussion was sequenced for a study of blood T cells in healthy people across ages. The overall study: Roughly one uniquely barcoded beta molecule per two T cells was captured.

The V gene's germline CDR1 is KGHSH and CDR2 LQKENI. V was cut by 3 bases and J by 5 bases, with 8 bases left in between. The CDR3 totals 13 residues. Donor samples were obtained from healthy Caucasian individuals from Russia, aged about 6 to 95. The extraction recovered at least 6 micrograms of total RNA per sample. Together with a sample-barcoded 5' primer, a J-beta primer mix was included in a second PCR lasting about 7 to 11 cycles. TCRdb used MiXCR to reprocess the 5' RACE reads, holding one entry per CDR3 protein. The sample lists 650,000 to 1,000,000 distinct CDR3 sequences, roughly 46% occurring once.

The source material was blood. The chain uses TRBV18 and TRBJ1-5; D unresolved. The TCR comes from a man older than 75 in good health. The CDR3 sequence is CASSPGSDQPQHF. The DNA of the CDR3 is TGTGCCAGCTCACCCGGGTCGGATCAGCCCCAGCATTTT.